Shown below are 25 T cell receptor beta chains from a single sample sequenced in a study of cytomegalovirus exposure and HLA in healthy donors. The PCR employed 60 Vbeta primers together with 13 Jbeta primers. Profiling relied on immunoSEQ multiplex PCR, and the TCRdb table lists in-frame clones only, not all of them. The sample holds under 120,000 clones. Specimen: PBMCs. These TCRs come from a man between 50 and 59 years old in good health and CMV-seronegative.

The gene calls are TRBV5-1 and TRBJ2-1; 12 nucleotides match TRBD2. The germline V gene encodes CDR1 SGHRS and CDR2 YFSETQ. The CDR3 length is 18 residues. Losses at the gene ends were 3 bases for V and 1 base for J; bases not matched to a gene: 8. CDR3 in amino acids: CASSWPSGGAESYNEQFF. DNA for the CDR3: TGCGCCAGCAGCTGGCCTAGCGGGGGGGCCGAATCCTACAATGAGCAGTTCTTC.

The rearrangement uses TRBV25-1 and TRBJ1-1; the D gene is possibly TRBD1 (6 bases). The germline V and J ends were trimmed by 6 bases and 1 base, with 12 bases remaining between them. CDR1 is MGHDK and CDR2 is SYGVNS in the germline V gene. The CDR3 is 14 residues long. The CDR3 here is CASRSDRWNTEAFF. DNA for the CDR3: TGTGCCAGCAGATCCGACAGGTGGAACACTGAAGCTTTCTTT.

V is TRBV15 and J is TRBJ2-7, with D perhaps TRBD2 (7 bases). This CDR3 comprises 13 residues. V was cut by 8 bases and J by 2 bases, with 13 bases left in between. The V gene's germline CDR1 is LNHNV and CDR2 YYDKDF (reference sequence). CDR3 amino acids: CATSRGATYEQYF. CDR3 in DNA: TGTGCCACCTCCCGGGGGGCCACCTACGAGCAGTACTTC.

V gene TRBV27 combines with J gene TRBJ1-5; 7 bases are shared with TRBD1. Per germline, CDR1 MNHEY and CDR2 SMNVEV (reference sequence). The CDR3 is made up of 15 amino acids. V shed 10 bases, J shed 4 bases, and the junction held 13 bases outside the gene matches. CDR3 nucleotide sequence: TGTGCCAACAAGCCGACAGGGCGGGCAAATCAGCCCCAGCATTTT. Translating gives CANKPTGRANQPQHF.

The chain has TRBV18 and TRBJ2-4, with D perhaps matching TRBD2 (5 bases). This CDR3 comprises 13 residues. V was cut by 3 bases and J by 8 bases, with 11 bases left in between. Germline-derived CDR1 and CDR2 are KGHSH and LQKENI. CDR3 DNA sequence: TGTGCCAGCTCACCCATGGCGAGGGACATTCAGTACTTC. Translating gives CASSPMARDIQYF. The variable domain in full, with the rest retrieved from reference TRBV18 and TRBJ2-4, is NAGVMQNPRHLVRRRGQEARLRCSPMKGHSHVYWYRQLPEEGLKFMVYLQKENIIDESGMPKERFSAEFPKEGPSILRIQQVVRGDSAAYFCASSPMARDIQYFGAGTRLSVL.

The rearrangement joins TRBV7-9 to TRBJ1-2; 7 bases map to TRBD1. The J segment lost 5 bases and the V segment lost 3 bases, leaving 9 bases of the junction unmatched. The CDR3 has 15 amino acids. In germline, CDR1 is SEHNR, CDR2 FQNEAQ (reference sequence). This CDR3 is CASSLGTADFYGYTF. In DNA, the CDR3 is TGTGCCAGCAGCTTGGGGACAGCGGACTTTTATGGCTACACCTTC.

This chain connects TRBV2 to TRBJ1-1; no reliable D call. V lost 2 bases and J 6 bases, leaving 4 bases between the germline ends. This CDR3 has 11 residues. From germline, CDR1 is SNHLY and CDR2 FYNNEI. CDR3 sequence: CASSEQSEAFF. CDR3 bases: TGTGCCAGCAGTGAACAGTCTGAAGCTTTCTTT.

The chain combines TRBV30 with TRBJ2-3; the match to TRBD2 covers 8 bases. Losses at the gene ends were 0 bases for V and 4 bases for J; bases not matched to a gene: 3. The germline V gene has CDR1 GTSNPN and CDR2 SVGIG (reference sequence). CDR3 length: 14 amino acids. CDR3: CAWSVQAGADTQYF. The CDR3, as DNA: TGTGCCTGGAGTGTACAAGCGGGAGCAGATACGCAGTATTTT.

This rearrangement joins TRBV7-8 to TRBJ2-7; no clear D gene. In germline, CDR1 is SGHVS, CDR2 FQNEAQ. This CDR3 spans 14 amino acids. The V end was cut by 5 bases, the J end by 0 bases, with 11 bases between. CDR3 coding DNA: TGTGCCAGCAGCCGCATCCGGAGCTCCTACGAGCAGTACTTC. This encodes CASSRIRSSYEQYF. The full variable domain, with the rest looked up from reference TRBV7-8 and TRBJ2-7, is GAGVSQSPRYKVAKRGQDVALRCDPISGHVSLFWYQQALGQGPEFLTYFQNEAQLDKSGLPSDRFFAERPEGSVSTLKIQRTQQEDSAVYLCASSRIRSSYEQYFGPGTRLTVT.

The V and J genes are TRBV19 and TRBJ2-7, with D possibly TRBD2 on 5 matching bases. The germline gives CDR1 LNHDA, CDR2 SQIVND (reference sequence). Trimming removed 5 bases from V and 4 bases from J, with 15 bases in between. This CDR3 is 14 amino acids long. As DNA, the CDR3 is TGTGCCAGTAGTGGCTCCCGCGGGCCGTACGAGCAGTACTTC. Encoded protein: CASSGSRGPYEQYF. Full variable domain (outside the CDR3, taken from reference TRBV19 and TRBJ2-7): DGGITQSPKYLFRKEGQNVTLSCEQNLNHDAMYWYRQDPGQGLRLIYYSQIVNDFQKGDIAEGYSVSREKKESFPLTVTSAQKNPTAFYLCASSGSRGPYEQYFGPGTRLTVT.

This chain links TRBV15 with TRBJ1-4; weak D call: TRBD1 (6 bases). Trimming stripped 5 bases from V and 3 bases from J, with 13 bases between. The CDR3 length is 15 residues. Germline-derived CDR1 and CDR2 are LNHNV and YYDKDF (reference sequence). CDR3 sequence: CATSLGGAANEKLFF. The DNA of the CDR3 is TGTGCCACCAGCCTCGGGGGGGCGGCTAATGAAAAACTGTTTTTT.

V and J are TRBV25-1 and TRBJ1-6; TRBD1 aligns across 8 bases. V lost 4 bases, J lost 11 bases, and 7 bases stayed unmatched. The CDR3 covers 14 residues. Germline V lookup: CDR1 MGHDK, CDR2 SYGVNS. CDR3 nucleotide sequence: TGTGCCAGCAGTGTCAGGGGGCGCAAGACACCCCTCCACTTT. Translating it yields CASSVRGRKTPLHF.

The chain couples TRBV7-3 to TRBJ2-1, with D maybe TRBD2 (6 bases). Deletions cut 5 bases from V and 5 bases from J, with 19 bases between. The germline V gene encodes CDR1 SGHTA and CDR2 FQGTGA. This CDR3 is built from 16 residues. CDR3 residues: CASSPHRDSGHNEQFF. CDR3 nucleotides: TGTGCCAGCAGCCCTCACCGGGACTCCGGACACAATGAGCAGTTCTTC.

The V and J genes are TRBV5-5 and TRBJ1-1; possible D gene TRBD1, 6 bases. The CDR3 has 15 residues. CDR1 and CDR2 (germline): SGHKS, YYEKEE (reference sequence). Trimming removed 4 bases at V and 1 base at J, with 14 bases between. CDR3 coding DNA: TGTGCCAGCAGCCGGGGACATGGCGGGAACACTGAAGCTTTCTTT. Amino acid sequence: CASSRGHGGNTEAFF. The entire variable domain, with the rest obtained from reference TRBV5-5 and TRBJ1-1, is as follows: DAGVTQSPTHLIKTRGQQVTLRCSPISGHKSVSWYQQVLGQGPQFIFQYYEKEERGRGNFPDRFSARQFPNYSSELNVNALLLGDSALYLCASSRGHGGNTEAFFGQGTRLTVV.

The DNA for the CDR3 is TGTGCCAGCAGCCCTGGGACTAGCGGGACAAAAAACATTCAGTACTTC. It yields the protein CASSPGTSGTKNIQYF. The chain has TRBV9 and TRBJ2-4; 13 bases are a match to TRBD2. The trim removed 4 bases at V and 4 bases at J, leaving 5 bases unmatched. This CDR3 has 16 residues. Germline loops: CDR1 SGDLS, CDR2 YYNGEE. Together with reference TRBV9 and TRBJ2-4, the CDR3 gives the full variable domain: DSGVTQTPKHLITATGQRVTLRCSPRSGDLSVYWYQQSLDQGLQFLIQYYNGEERAKGNILERFSAQQFPDLHSELNLSSLELGDSALYFCASSPGTSGTKNIQYFGAGTRLSVL.

This chain uses TRBV7-9 with TRBJ2-3, with D possibly matching TRBD2 (6 bases). Trimming cost V 5 bases and J 3 bases, with 12 bases left between them. The CDR3 has 14 residues. Looked up from germline, CDR1 is SEHNR and CDR2 is FQNEAQ (reference sequence). The CDR3 protein is CASSPGTPTDTQYF. The CDR3 DNA is TGTGCCAGCAGCCCTGGGACTCCAACAGATACGCAGTATTTT.

The genes are TRBV9 and TRBJ2-3, with 7 nucleotides matching TRBD2. The V gene end was trimmed by 0 bases and the J gene end by 5 bases; junction bases not matched to a gene: 9. The CDR3 is made up of 16 amino acids. In germline, CDR1 is SGDLS, CDR2 YYNGEE. The CDR3 here is CASSVGGGYRGDTQYF. The CDR3 DNA follows: TGTGCCAGCAGCGTAGGCGGGGGATACCGGGGAGATACGCAGTATTTT.

This chain joins TRBV28 and TRBJ1-6; 7 nucleotides match TRBD1. J lost 9 bases, V lost 10 bases, and 12 bases had no gene match. In germline, CDR1 is MDHEN, CDR2 SYDVKM. This CDR3 region has 14 residues. The CDR3 region is CATHRGLGVSPLHF. For the CDR3, the DNA is TGTGCCACTCACAGGGGTTTAGGGGTTTCACCCCTCCACTTT.

V gene TRBV7-2 combines with J gene TRBJ1-1, with TRBD1 identical over 9 bases. Looked up from germline, CDR1 is SGHTA and CDR2 is FQGNSA. The CDR3 extends over 14 amino acids. With V trimmed by 5 bases and J by 5 bases, 6 bases remained unmatched. The CDR3, as DNA: TGTGCCAGCAGCCAGGACAGGGGTGGGACTGAAGCTTTCTTT. This codes for CASSQDRGGTEAFF.

The CDR3 sequence: CASSPVASNDEQYF. In nucleotides, the CDR3 is TGTGCCAGCTCACCCGTTGCTAGCAACGACGAGCAGTACTTC. The rearrangement links TRBV18 to TRBJ2-7, with TRBD2 as a possible D gene (5 bases). In germline, CDR1 is KGHSH, CDR2 LQKENI. Trimming left V 3 bases short and J 5 bases short, with 14 bases between. This CDR3 contains 14 residues.

The chain recombines TRBV12-5 with TRBJ1-1; D is unclear. Germline-derived CDR1 and CDR2 are LGHNT and FRNRAP. The CDR3 spans 13 residues. Trimming shortened V by 1 base and J by 5 bases, and 8 bases separated the two germline ends. CDR3 sequence (DNA): TGTGCTAGTGGTTTGGAGCCCCGAACTGAAGCTTTCTTT. Translation gives CASGLEPRTEAFF. Based on the CDR3 plus reference TRBV12-5 and TRBJ1-1, the full variable domain is DARVTQTPRHKVTEMGQEVTMRCQPILGHNTVFWYRQTMMQGLELLAYFRNRAPLDDSGMPKDRFSAEMPDATLATLKIQPSEPRDSAVYFCASGLEPRTEAFFGQGTRLTVV.

The CDR3 nucleotides read TGTGCCAGCAGCTTAAACGGGAAGACCCAGTACTTC. Amino acid sequence: CASSLNGKTQYF. This chain links TRBV13 with TRBJ2-5; D might be TRBD2 (5 bases). Germline-derived CDR1 and CDR2 are PRHDT and FYEKMQ (reference sequence). Trimming cost V 2 bases and J 6 bases, with 7 bases left between them. The CDR3 has 12 residues.

The V call is TRBV28, the J call TRBJ2-7; 11 bases are shared with TRBD1. The CDR3 totals 15 residues. Germline V gives CDR1 MDHEN, CDR2 SYDVKM. J lost 2 bases, V lost 5 bases, and 5 bases had no gene match. The CDR3 coding sequence is TGTGCCAGCAGTACGAGGACAGGGGGCACCTACGAGCAGTACTTC. Amino acid sequence: CASSTRTGGTYEQYF.

This chain joins TRBV7-2 and TRBJ2-5; D gene ambiguous. Germline V gene lookup returns CDR1 SGHTA and CDR2 FQGNSA. With 4 bases removed from V and 3 bases from J, the gap between germline ends came to 15 bases. The CDR3 length is 15 residues. CDR3 loop: CASSYLMTKEETQYF. The DNA of the CDR3 is TGTGCCAGCAGCTACCTGATGACAAAGGAAGAGACCCAGTACTTC.

The rearrangement uses TRBV7-9 and TRBJ1-2; TRBD1 aligns across 8 bases. This CDR3 is 13 amino acids long. Germline trimming cut 5 bases from V and 8 bases from J; bases unmatched to any gene: 7. CDR1 and CDR2 from the germline V gene are SEHNR and FQNEAQ (reference sequence). The DNA of the CDR3 is TGTGCCAGCAGCCTAGGCGGGACAGGAGGCTACACCTTC. This gives the protein CASSLGGTGGYTF.